These T cell receptor beta chains were read from a single sample in a study of blood T cell repertoires in COVID-19. The table came from immunoSEQ multiplex PCR; TCRdb's copy has only in-frame clones and leaves some out. Found here are 250,000 to 300,000 clones, 85% to 90% of them singletons; the top ten hold 10% to 15%. The sample comprised peripheral blood. These receptors originate from a woman younger than 45 with COVID-19, enrolled during active disease. CDR3s include the opening cysteine and the closing phenylalanine or tryptophan. D genes are given only for firm matches. The listing skips clone size in some rows; elsewhere it reads once, few, many or a size class.

V: TRBV18
J: TRBJ2-5
D: TRBD1
size: NA
DNA: TGTGCCAGCTACAGGGGGATAGACAGAGAAGGACAAGAGACCCAGTACTTC
CDR3: CASYRGIDREGQETQYF

V: TRBV30
J: TRBJ1-2
D: TRBD1
size: NA
DNA: TGTGCCTGGGGACCCTCGGGGGACAGAAGAGCTAACTATGGCTACACCTTC
CDR3: CAWGPSGDRRANYGYTF

V: TRBV4-1
J: TRBJ2-1
D: TRBD1
size: NA
DNA: TGCGCCAGCAGCCGCCCGGGACAGGGGCCTTACAATGAGCAGTTCTTC
CDR3: CASSRPGQGPYNEQFF

V: TRBV4-1
J: TRBJ2-7
D: NA
size: NA
DNA: TGCGCCAGCAGCCAATTATTAGTCTCGGGGGAGCAGTACTTC
CDR3: CASSQLLVSGEQYF

V: TRBV15
J: TRBJ1-2
D: TRBD1
size: NA
DNA: TGTGCCACCAGCGGGGGACAGTTAAACTATGGCTACACCTTC
CDR3: CATSGGQLNYGYTF

V: TRBV28
J: TRBJ2-7
D: NA
size: NA
DNA: TGTGCCAGCAGTTTTTGGGCCCCGGGATACGAGCAGTACTTC
CDR3: CASSFWAPGYEQYF

V: TRBV5-5
J: TRBJ1-4
D: TRBD1
size: NA
DNA: TGTGCCAGCAGCTTGACAGGGGGTGAAAAACTGTTTTTT
CDR3: CASSLTGGEKLFF

V: TRBV19
J: TRBJ2-7
D: TRBD2
size: NA
DNA: TGTGCCAGTAGTCCCTTCGGGGGGGTCGAGCAGTACTTC
CDR3: CASSPFGGVEQYF

V: TRBV19
J: TRBJ1-1
D: NA
size: NA
DNA: TGTGCCAGTAGTATTTCCGGGTTCATGAACACTGAAGCTTTCTTT
CDR3: CASSISGFMNTEAFF

V: TRBV6-5
J: TRBJ1-1
D: NA
size: NA
DNA: TGTGCCAGCAGTTACGTCAGTCTCGGGAGCGCTTTCTTT
CDR3: CASSYVSLGSAFF

V: TRBV11-2
J: TRBJ2-7
D: NA
size: NA
DNA: TGTGCCAGCAGCTTAGATGGGCCCTACGAGCAGTACTTC
CDR3: CASSLDGPYEQYF

V: TRBV19
J: TRBJ1-1
D: NA
size: NA
DNA: TGTGCCAGTATCGGGGGAACGAACACTGAAGCTTTCTTT
CDR3: CASIGGTNTEAFF

V: TRBV27
J: TRBJ1-2
D: TRBD1
size: NA
DNA: TGTGCCAGCAGACCACAGGGGGCATTTCTCTATGGCTACACCTTC
CDR3: CASRPQGAFLYGYTF

V: TRBV2
J: TRBJ1-1
D: NA
size: NA
DNA: TGTGCCAACCACCAGAAAGCTTTCTTT
CDR3: CANHQKAFF

V: TRBV5-6
J: TRBJ1-3
D: TRBD1
size: NA
DNA: TGTGCCAGCAGCTTGGTAGAGGGGGCAGACACCATATATTTT
CDR3: CASSLVEGADTIYF

V: TRBV18
J: TRBJ1-4
D: TRBD1
size: NA
DNA: TGTGCCAGCTCACCTCCGAACCCCTACAGGGGGGCAAATGAAAAACTGTTTTTT
CDR3: CASSPPNPYRGANEKLFF

V: TRBV18
J: TRBJ2-1
D: NA
size: NA
DNA: TGTGCCAGCTCACCTGCGGGGAGCTCCTACAATGAGCAGTTCTTC
CDR3: CASSPAGSSYNEQFF

V: TRBV2
J: TRBJ2-5
D: NA
size: NA
DNA: TGTGCCAGCAGCCTCGGGGCAGGGGTAGAGACCCAGTACTTC
CDR3: CASSLGAGVETQYF

V: TRBV6-2/TRBV6-3
J: TRBJ1-5
D: NA
size: NA
DNA: TGTGCCAGCAGTTATATGGGGGCCTCCCCCAATCAGCCCCAGCATTTT
CDR3: CASSYMGASPNQPQHF

V: TRBV29-1
J: TRBJ1-2
D: NA
size: NA
DNA: TGCAGCGCTAACCGGGACACCTATGGCTACACCTTC
CDR3: CSANRDTYGYTF

V: TRBV7-9
J: TRBJ2-1
D: NA
size: NA
DNA: TGTGCCAGCAGCTTAGCCTCCCCGTACAATGAGCAGTTCTTC
CDR3: CASSLASPYNEQFF

V: TRBV3-1/TRBV3-2
J: TRBJ1-1
D: NA
size: NA
DNA: TGTGCCAGCAGCCAAGGGGGCCAAGGGGCTGAAGCTTTCTTT
CDR3: CASSQGGQGAEAFF

V: TRBV10-3
J: TRBJ1-2
D: TRBD1
size: NA
DNA: TGTGCCACCAGGTCAGGGGGTGGCTACACCTTC
CDR3: CATRSGGGYTF

V: TRBV28
J: TRBJ1-2
D: TRBD1
size: NA
DNA: TGTGCCAGCAGTTCCCGGGACAGGGTTGCCGGCTACACCTTC
CDR3: CASSSRDRVAGYTF

V: TRBV19
J: TRBJ1-2
D: TRBD1
size: NA
DNA: TGTGCCAGTACCCGGGGACAGGGAGGTGGCTACACCTTC
CDR3: CASTRGQGGGYTF

V: TRBV5-8
J: TRBJ1-4
D: NA
size: NA
DNA: TGTGCCAGCAGCTCCCAGGGGATGTCGGGGGAAAAACTGTTTTTT
CDR3: CASSSQGMSGEKLFF

V: TRBV2
J: TRBJ2-3
D: TRBD1
size: NA
DNA: TGTGCCAGCAGTGATCCGGGACAGCTAATCACAGATACGCAGTATTTT
CDR3: CASSDPGQLITDTQYF

V: TRBV7-7
J: TRBJ2-2
D: TRBD1
size: NA
DNA: TGTGCCAGCAGCCCAATCAGGGGGCGGGCCGGGGAGCTGTTTTTT
CDR3: CASSPIRGRAGELFF

V: TRBV9
J: TRBJ2-3
D: TRBD2
size: once
DNA: TGTGCCAGCAGCGTAGGGGTCGGGGGGGCCGCAGATACGCAGTATTTT
CDR3: CASSVGVGGAADTQYF

V: TRBV19
J: TRBJ2-3
D: NA
size: NA
DNA: TGTGCCAGTAGGGACTTGAAGATGAGGGCAGATACGCAGTATTTT
CDR3: CASRDLKMRADTQYF

V: TRBV3-1/TRBV3-2
J: TRBJ2-1
D: NA
size: NA
DNA: TGTGCCAGCAGCCGAAAACCCCAGGGGATCTCCTACAATGAGCAGTTCTTC
CDR3: CASSRKPQGISYNEQFF

V: TRBV10-1
J: TRBJ2-7
D: NA
size: few
DNA: TGCGCCAGCAGTGTGGGCAGGGCCTACGAGCAGTACTTC
CDR3: CASSVGRAYEQYF

V: TRBV6-5
J: TRBJ2-7
D: NA
size: NA
DNA: TGTGCCAGCAGTTCCCTGCGCGAGCAGTACTTC
CDR3: CASSSLREQYF

V: TRBV28
J: TRBJ1-1
D: TRBD1
size: NA
DNA: TGTGCCAGCAGGACAGGGGGTCGAACTGAAGCTTTCTTT
CDR3: CASRTGGRTEAFF

V: TRBV29-1
J: TRBJ1-1
D: NA
size: NA
DNA: TGCAGCGTTGAAGAACCGGGCGGGGAAGCTTTCTTT
CDR3: CSVEEPGGEAFF

V: TRBV5-6
J: TRBJ1-4
D: TRBD1
size: NA
DNA: TGTGCCAGCAGGTTGGGGACAGGGGTCGAAAAACTGTTTTTT
CDR3: CASRLGTGVEKLFF

V: TRBV5-4
J: TRBJ2-7
D: TRBD1
size: once
DNA: TGTGCCAGCAGCTTGGCACGCCCTCGGACAGGGGCCGAGCAGTACTTC
CDR3: CASSLARPRTGAEQYF

V: TRBV5-1
J: TRBJ1-6
D: NA
size: NA
DNA: TGCGCCAGCAGGCTGGACATAAGATCACCCCTCCACTTT
CDR3: CASRLDIRSPLHF

V: TRBV24-1
J: TRBJ2-1
D: TRBD2
size: NA
DNA: TGTGCCACTACCCCGGGGGGGACGGGGAACAATGAGCAGTTCTTC
CDR3: CATTPGGTGNNEQFF

V: TRBV19
J: TRBJ1-5
D: NA
size: NA
DNA: TGTGCCAGTAGCCCCTGGCCCCCTAATCAGCCCCAGCATTTT
CDR3: CASSPWPPNQPQHF

V: TRBV7-6
J: TRBJ2-2
D: TRBD1
size: NA
DNA: TGTGCCAGCAGCAAAGCAGCCGCAGGGGGCTTCTCCGGGGAGCTGTTTTTT
CDR3: CASSKAAAGGFSGELFF

V: TRBV5-4
J: TRBJ2-3
D: TRBD2
size: NA
DNA: TGTGCCAGCAGCGGCCGGACTAGCCCAACAGGCGATACGCAGTATTTT
CDR3: CASSGRTSPTGDTQYF

V: TRBV7-2
J: TRBJ2-1
D: NA
size: NA
DNA: TGTGCCAGCAGCCAGGGTGGGGCGAAGGATGAGCAGTTCTTC
CDR3: CASSQGGAKDEQFF

V: TRBV6-5
J: TRBJ1-5
D: NA
size: once
DNA: TGTGCCAGCAGTCTCAGGGATAGCAATCAGCCCCAGCATTTT
CDR3: CASSLRDSNQPQHF

V: TRBV4-1
J: TRBJ1-5
D: NA
size: NA
DNA: TGCGCCAGCAGCCTCAGGGAAGGGTTGGGCAATCAGCCCCAGCATTTT
CDR3: CASSLREGLGNQPQHF

V: TRBV11-2
J: TRBJ2-1
D: TRBD2
size: NA
DNA: TGTGCCAGCAGCTTTAGCGGGGGGCGTACCTACAATGAGCAGTTCTTC
CDR3: CASSFSGGRTYNEQFF